A single sample gave rise to the 8 T cell receptor beta chains below, sequenced in a study of cytomegalovirus exposure and HLA in healthy donors. Amplification used 60 Vbeta primers and 13 Jbeta primers. Generated by immunoSEQ multiplex PCR, the TCRdb table keeps only in-frame clones and is missing some. The sample records about 160,000 clones, approximately 78% being singletons. The material sequenced was PBMCs. These TCRs come from a girl aged 2-10 years in good health and CMV-seropositive.

The chain couples TRBV2 to TRBJ2-1; perhaps TRBD1 as D (7 bases). V dropped 4 bases and J dropped 10 bases, with 8 bases sitting between them. This CDR3 region has 11 residues. Germline V CDR1 and CDR2: SNHLY, FYNNEI. The CDR3 nucleotides read TGTGCCAGCAGTGCAGGGGGGGAGCAGTTCTTC. It encodes CASSAGGEQFF.

V usage is TRBV4-1 and J usage is TRBJ1-5; D call uncertain. Trimming removed 2 bases from V and 4 bases from J, with 12 bases in between. Germline CDR1 is MGHRA and CDR2 is YSYEKL. The CDR3 is made up of 15 amino acids. CDR3 region: CASSQHQVGNQPQHF. The CDR3 DNA sequence: TGCGCCAGCAGCCAACATCAGGTGGGTAATCAGCCCCAGCATTTT.

The chain is built from TRBV9 and TRBJ2-3; D is perhaps TRBD2 (6 bases). Trimming removed 3 bases at V and 3 bases at J, with 20 bases between. This CDR3 is 17 amino acids long. Germline CDR1 SGDLS, CDR2 YYNGEE. The CDR3 loop is CASSAEGGGGRTDTQYF. DNA for the CDR3: TGTGCCAGCAGCGCCGAGGGAGGCGGAGGGCGGACAGATACGCAGTATTTT.

The chain joins TRBV19 to TRBJ1-5; a possible D gene is TRBD1 (6 bases). The CDR3 contains 12 residues. Germline CDR1 and CDR2: LNHDA and SQIVND (reference sequence). V was clipped by 4 bases and J by 11 bases, with 12 bases between them. The CDR3 DNA is TGTGCCAGTAGTACTGAGGGGGAAGCCCAGCATTTT. Its translation is CASSTEGEAQHF. Combining the CDR3 with reference TRBV19 and TRBJ1-5 gives the whole variable domain DGGITQSPKYLFRKEGQNVTLSCEQNLNHDAMYWYRQDPGQGLRLIYYSQIVNDFQKGDIAEGYSVSREKKESFPLTVTSAQKNPTAFYLCASSTEGEAQHFGDGTRLSIL.

The sample holds a few counts of this clone. V gene TRBV5-4 combines with J gene TRBJ1-1; unclear D gene. Germline lookup yields CDR1 SGHNT and CDR2 YYREEE (reference sequence). V lost 0 bases and J 1 base, leaving 16 bases between the germline ends. The CDR3 runs to 17 residues. CDR3 coding DNA: TGTGCCAGCAGCTTGGTCAGCTCGGGAGGAGGGAACACTGAAGCTTTCTTT. The encoded protein is CASSLVSSGGGNTEAFF.

V usage is TRBV30 and J usage is TRBJ2-7; 10 nucleotides agree with TRBD1. Germline assignment: CDR1 GTSNPN and CDR2 SVGIG (reference sequence). V gave up 0 bases and J gave up 7 bases; unmatched junction bases: 6. The CDR3 covers 14 residues. CDR3 coding DNA: TGTGCCTGGAGTGTCGGACAGGGGGTCGAAGAGCAGTACTTC. It specifies CAWSVGQGVEEQYF. Full variable domain (rest looked up from reference TRBV30 and TRBJ2-7): SQTIHQWPATLVQPVGSPLSLECTVEGTSNPNLYWYRQAAGRGLQLLFYSVGIGQISSEVPQNLSASRPQDRQFILSSKKLLLSDSGFYLCAWSVGQGVEEQYFGPGTRLTVT.

V usage is TRBV30 and J usage is TRBJ1-2; 7 bases map to TRBD1. Germline trimming cut 2 bases from V and 4 bases from J; bases unmatched to any gene: 7. Germline CDR1 reads GTSNPN; CDR2 reads SVGIG (reference sequence). This CDR3 is 14 amino acids long. The CDR3 is CAWSRTGEGYGYTF. The CDR3 nucleotides are TGTGCCTGGAGTAGGACAGGCGAAGGCTATGGCTACACCTTC.

The rearrangement uses TRBV29-1 and TRBJ2-5, with D possibly TRBD2 on 6 matching bases. Per germline, CDR1 SQVTM and CDR2 ANQGSEA. This CDR3 region has 12 residues. Deletions cut 5 bases from V and 5 bases from J, with 12 bases between. The CDR3 loop is CSVRELQETQYF. CDR3 DNA: TGCAGCGTTCGGGAGCTTCAGGAGACCCAGTACTTC.